These T cell receptor beta chains were read from a single sample in a study of blood T cell repertoires in COVID-19. Some clones are missing from TCRdb's copy, which holds only in-frame ones; the method was immunoSEQ multiplex PCR. The data show roughly 40,000 clones, roughly 85% seen once. Sequences were obtained from peripheral blood. The receptors come from a woman aged 70-85 years in a cohort sampled during active COVID-19. CDR3s include the opening cysteine and the closing phenylalanine or tryptophan. D genes are given only for firm matches. Clone sizes are given selectively: once, few, many, or a class where the clone is expanded.

j_call d_call clone_size v_call cdr3_aa cdr3_nt
TRBJ1-6 . . TRBV2 CASSEDGGLKSHF TGTGCCAGCAGTGAAGATGGCGGGTTGAAATCCCACTTT
TRBJ1-1 TRBD1 . TRBV28 CASTTGTGVRGDTEAFF TGTGCCAGCACAACCGGGACAGGGGTAAGAGGCGACACTGAAGCTTTCTTT
TRBJ2-4 TRBD2 . TRBV9 CASSAERDGGIQYF TGTGCCAGCAGCGCAGAGCGGGATGGTGGCATTCAGTACTTC
TRBJ2-1 . . TRBV2 CASRTGDPYNEQFF TGTGCCAGCCGGACGGGAGATCCCTACAATGAGCAGTTCTTC
TRBJ2-1 . . TRBV2 CASSPSLISGSYNEQFF TGTGCCAGCAGCCCCTCTCTTATTAGCGGCTCCTACAATGAGCAGTTCTTC
TRBJ2-3 TRBD2 . TRBV4-1 CASSPRTSGNTDTQYF TGCGCCAGCAGCCCAAGGACTAGCGGAAACACAGATACGCAGTATTTT
TRBJ1-2 TRBD1 . TRBV7-2 CASSGAGTANYGYTF TGTGCCAGCAGCGGGGCGGGGACAGCTAACTATGGCTACACCTTC
TRBJ2-1 TRBD2 . TRBV2 CASTGSGTSGFNEQFF TGTGCCAGCACGGGTTCCGGGACTAGCGGTTTCAATGAGCAGTTCTTC
TRBJ1-1 . . TRBV7-6 CASSLRGGDNTEAFF TGTGCCAGCAGCTTAAGGGGAGGGGACAACACTGAAGCTTTCTTT
TRBJ2-5 . . TRBV28 CASSLFPGVSETQYF TGTGCCAGCAGTTTATTTCCAGGGGTTAGTGAGACCCAGTACTTC
TRBJ2-5 . . TRBV18 CASSPRSGAAETQYF TGTGCCAGCTCACCACGATCGGGAGCGGCCGAGACCCAGTACTTC
TRBJ2-7 . . TRBV27 CASSSFRVASYEQYF TGTGCCAGCAGTTCTTTCAGGGTAGCATCCTACGAGCAGTACTTC
TRBJ1-2 TRBD1 . TRBV19 CASSGTAVSPDYGYTF TGTGCCAGTAGTGGGACAGCGGTTTCCCCCGACTATGGCTACACCTTC
TRBJ2-5 TRBD1 once TRBV18 CASSRGQEQETQYF TGTGCCAGCTCACGCGGACAGGAGCAAGAGACCCAGTACTTC
TRBJ2-1 . . TRBV7-8 CASSHSGLQNEQFF TGTGCCAGCAGCCACTCGGGACTGCAAAATGAGCAGTTCTTC
TRBJ2-7 . . TRBV7-8 CASSLGPGVYYEQYF TGTGCCAGCAGCTTAGGTCCAGGCGTCTACTACGAGCAGTACTTC
TRBJ2-6 . . TRBV15 CATSSTIGAASSGANVLTF TGTGCCACCAGCAGCACAATAGGGGCGGCCTCCTCTGGGGCCAACGTCCTGACTTTC
TRBJ2-1 . . TRBV5-1 CASSPPGSYNEQFF TGCGCCAGCAGCCCCCCAGGGTCCTACAATGAGCAGTTCTTC
TRBJ2-2 TRBD1 . TRBV5-6 CASSFLTGVNTGELFF TGTGCCAGCAGCTTTCTGACAGGGGTGAACACCGGGGAGCTGTTTTTT
TRBJ1-5 . . TRBV7-9 CASSLEGGPRHF TGTGCCAGCAGCTTAGAAGGAGGACCGCGGCATTTT
TRBJ2-3 . . TRBV24-1 CATSAGRTQYF TGTGCCACCAGTGCAGGGCGGACGCAGTATTTT
TRBJ2-7 TRBD2 . TRBV28 CASRAAGGPDEQYF TGTGCCAGCAGGGCGGCGGGAGGGCCAGACGAGCAGTACTTC
TRBJ1-5 . once TRBV15 CATSRDLGSAGPQHF TGTGCCACCAGCAGAGATTTGGGGAGTGCAGGGCCCCAGCATTTT
TRBJ1-1 TRBD1 . TRBV27 CASSLQGAISTEAFF TGTGCCAGCAGTTTACAGGGGGCGATTTCAACTGAAGCTTTCTTT
TRBJ2-2 . . TRBV19 CASSIFVGSVTGELFF TGTGCCAGTAGTATCTTCGTCGGGAGCGTCACCGGGGAGCTGTTTTTT
TRBJ1-5 TRBD1 . TRBV6-5 CASSPGQGGQPQHF TGTGCCAGCAGCCCGGGACAGGGCGGTCAGCCCCAGCATTTT
TRBJ2-7 TRBD2 once TRBV6-5 CASLGLAGAFEQYF TGTGCCAGCCTGGGACTAGCGGGAGCCTTCGAGCAGTACTTC
TRBJ1-5 . . TRBV5-1 CASSLSGGNQPQHF TGCGCCAGCAGCTTATCGGGGGGTAATCAGCCCCAGCATTTT
TRBJ2-7 TRBD1 . TRBV5-1 CASSLAVVQGAYEQYF TGCGCCAGCAGCTTGGCCGTAGTCCAGGGGGCCTACGAGCAGTACTTC
TRBJ1-4 . . TRBV28 CASSLSATNEKLFF TGTGCCAGCAGTTTATCAGCAACTAATGAAAAACTGTTTTTT
TRBJ2-5 . . TRBV5-6 CASSQTGLKETQYF TGTGCCAGCAGCCAAACGGGACTCAAAGAGACCCAGTACTTC
TRBJ1-2 TRBD1 few TRBV5-1 CASSPGQPYGYTF TGCGCCAGCAGCCCGGGACAGCCCTATGGCTACACCTTC
TRBJ1-1 . . TRBV3-1/TRBV3-2 CASSQAGWAAFF TGTGCCAGCAGCCAAGCCGGCTGGGCGGCTTTCTTT
TRBJ2-3 . . TRBV24-1 CATSDLGLADTQYF TGTGCCACCAGTGATTTAGGTCTAGCAGATACGCAGTATTTT
TRBJ2-3 . . TRBV3-1/TRBV3-2 CASSQDVASLTQYF TGTGCCAGCAGCCAAGATGTTGCCTCACTGACGCAGTATTTT
TRBJ1-5 . . TRBV3-1/TRBV3-2 CASSQDPHQPQHF TGTGCCAGCAGCCAAGATCCTCATCAGCCCCAGCATTTT
TRBJ1-2 . . TRBV19 CASSMSGDGAYGYTF TGTGCCAGTAGTATGTCAGGGGACGGGGCCTATGGCTACACCTTC
TRBJ1-1 . . TRBV7-2 CASSSPGRATFF TGTGCCAGCAGCTCCCCGGGGAGGGCAACTTTCTTT
TRBJ2-1 TRBD2 once TRBV28 CASSLFPGLADNEQFF TGTGCCAGCAGTTTATTTCCTGGACTAGCGGACAATGAGCAGTTCTTC
TRBJ2-5 . . TRBV9 CASSVLPLGGAETQYF TGTGCCAGCAGCGTACTCCCCCTAGGCGGGGCAGAGACCCAGTACTTC
TRBJ2-6 . . TRBV29-1 CSVIWPLASRANVLTF TGCAGCGTTATATGGCCACTAGCAAGTCGGGCCAACGTCCTGACTTTC
TRBJ2-2 . . TRBV12-5 CASGLLFADTGELFF TGTGCTAGTGGTTTGCTGTTCGCGGACACCGGGGAGCTGTTTTTT
TRBJ1-2 TRBD1 . TRBV11-2 CASSYTGQGGYGYTF TGTGCCAGCAGCTACACGGGACAGGGAGGCTATGGCTACACCTTC
TRBJ2-7 TRBD2 . TRBV6-5 CASSSTASGASYEQYF TGTGCCAGCAGTTCTACCGCCAGCGGGGCCTCCTACGAGCAGTACTTC
TRBJ2-1 . few TRBV4-3 CASSQDSSYNEQFF TGCGCCAGCAGCCAGGACAGCTCCTACAATGAGCAGTTCTTC
TRBJ2-1 . . TRBV5-1 CASSLGLAGYNEQFF TGCGCCAGCAGCTTGGGGCTAGCTGGTTACAATGAGCAGTTCTTC
TRBJ1-3 TRBD1 . TRBV4-1 CASSRLAPRGTGNTIYF TGCGCCAGCAGCCGTTTGGCCCCCAGGGGGACTGGAAACACCATATATTTT
TRBJ2-1 TRBD2 . TRBV7-2 CASSMGLATGEQFF TGTGCCAGCAGCATGGGACTAGCGACGGGTGAGCAGTTCTTC